These 16 T cell receptor beta chains were all obtained from the same sample, sequenced in a study of beta chain features in type 1 diabetes. Whole-study results and caveats: Shortening that was moderate but significant affected the TCRB CDR3s of Type 1 diabetes patients in all four CD4+ subsets.

Sequenced material consisted of expressed TCRB transcripts (all of the isolated RNA was reverse transcribed). The table came from immunoSEQ multiplex PCR; TCRdb's copy has only in-frame clones and leaves some out. The data show more than 550,000 clones, over 12% seen once. The antigens of these receptors remain unknown. Sequencing input: naive CD4+ T cells from blood. Receptors originate from a man aged 18 to 29 with type 1 diabetes.

The chain joins TRBV23-1 to TRBJ1-2; a weak D match, TRBD1 (5 bases). TRBV23-1 is designated an ORF whose function remains uncertain. This CDR3 has 11 residues. The ends were cut back, 11 bases at V and 8 bases at J, with 15 bases in the middle. In DNA form, the CDR3 reads TGCGCCCCTGGGTCGGGACGCGGCTACACCTTC. Translated: CAPGSGRGYTF.

This clone has only a few counts. Here the CDR3 DNA reads TGTGCAAGTCTGGGGACTCTCTCCTACGAGCAGTACTTC. Translating gives CASLGTLSYEQYF. V and J are TRBV12-2 and TRBJ2-7; the table's D call TRBD2 went unverified against the DNA. TRBV12-2 is termed a pseudogene. The CDR3 spans 13 residues.

The chain employs TRBV7-2 and TRBJ2-3; D remains ambiguous. The CDR3 consists of 14 residues. Germline lookup yields CDR1 SGHTA and CDR2 FQGNSA. Between the trimmed V and J ends, which lost 6 bases and 0 bases, there was a span of 10 bases. The CDR3 is CASSGVTSTDTQYF. DNA of the CDR3: TGTGCCAGCAGTGGCGTAACTAGCACAGATACGCAGTATTTT.

This clone was detected only a few times. This chain connects TRBV5-4 to TRBJ2-5, with TRBD2 identical over 9 bases. This CDR3 contains 14 residues. V was pared by 2 bases and J by 4 bases, with 3 bases of the junction left unmatched. In germline, CDR1 is SGHNT, CDR2 YYREEE (reference sequence). The CDR3 loop reads CASSFLAGAETQYF. The DNA for the CDR3 is TGTGCCAGCAGCTTTTTAGCGGGAGCAGAGACCCAGTACTTC.

The genes are TRBV5-1 and TRBJ2-5; D gene ambiguous. V lost 0 bases, J lost 9 bases, and 15 bases lay in between. This CDR3 contains 14 residues. Germline assignment: CDR1 SGHRS and CDR2 YFSETQ. The CDR3 nucleotides read TGCGCCAGCAGCTTGGACGTCGATGGTCGGGCCCAGTACTTC. Its translation is CASSLDVDGRAQYF.

The genes are TRBV19 and TRBJ2-3; 8 positions match TRBD1. The germline V gene has CDR1 LNHDA and CDR2 SQIVND (reference sequence). With V trimmed by 10 bases and J by 3 bases, 9 bases remained unmatched. The CDR3 loop spans 14 amino acids. CDR3 DNA: TGTGCCACGGTGGACAGGGCTGTGACAGATACGCAGTATTTT. This gives the protein CATVDRAVTDTQYF.

The chain carries TRBV1 and TRBJ2-2. TRBV1 is deemed a pseudogene. The CDR3 loop spans 14 amino acids. The CDR3 DNA reads as TGCACCAGCAGCCTTAGGTTTCGGATAGGGGAGCTGTTTTTT. Amino acid sequence: CTSSLRFRIGELFF.

The chain combines TRBV19 with TRBJ2-7; D remains unclear. This CDR3 has 13 residues. Trimming took off 11 bases at V and 3 bases at J, with 17 bases between the two ends. The V gene's germline CDR1 is LNHDA and CDR2 SQIVND (reference sequence). The CDR3 DNA sequence: TGTGCCGTTTACCGGGCCAGGCGCTACGAGCAGTACTTC. It is translated as CAVYRARRYEQYF.

The chain uses TRBV30 and TRBJ1-1; a possible D gene is TRBD1 (6 bases). Trimming took 0 bases from V and 4 from J, leaving 15 bases between them. CDR3 length equals 15 residues. In germline, CDR1 is GTSNPN, CDR2 SVGIG (reference sequence). The CDR3 coding sequence is TGTGCCTGGAGTGTACGAAGGGGGGCGACCACTGAAGCTTTCTTT. It is translated as CAWSVRRGATTEAFF.

This clone has just a few counts. The chain recombines TRBV4-3 with TRBJ2-3; tentative D call: TRBD1 (6 bases). Between the trimmed V and J ends, which lost 0 bases and 5 bases, there was a span of 15 bases. The CDR3 contains 16 residues. From germline, CDR1 is LGHNA and CDR2 YSLEER. CDR3 region: CASSQDGAGAKDTQYF. In DNA form, the CDR3 reads TGCGCCAGCAGCCAAGATGGGGCAGGGGCCAAAGATACGCAGTATTTT.

This clone was counted only a few times. The chain links TRBV7-9 to TRBJ2-7; perhaps TRBD1 as D (6 bases). Germline values: CDR1 SEHNR, CDR2 FQNEAQ (reference sequence). V lost 5 bases and J lost 2, with 10 bases in between. The CDR3 has 13 amino acids. The CDR3 is CASSPRTAYEQYF. CDR3 coding DNA: TGTGCCAGCAGCCCAAGGACAGCCTACGAGCAGTACTTC.

This rearrangement joins TRBV9 to TRBJ2-3; D not certain. Trimming removed 2 bases at V and 2 bases at J, with 12 bases between. This CDR3 is 15 amino acids long. Looked up from germline, CDR1 is SGDLS and CDR2 is YYNGEE. The CDR3, as DNA: TGTGCCAGCAGCGTCGTCGGAACCTACACAGATACGCAGTATTTT. This sequence encodes CASSVVGTYTDTQYF. Full variable domain (rest looked up from reference TRBV9 and TRBJ2-3): DSGVTQTPKHLITATGQRVTLRCSPRSGDLSVYWYQQSLDQGLQFLIQYYNGEERAKGNILERFSAQQFPDLHSELNLSSLELGDSALYFCASSVVGTYTDTQYFGPGTRLTVL.

This clone was seen a handful of times. The V gene is TRBV28, the J gene TRBJ2-2; possibly TRBD2 for D (5 bases). The CDR3 has 12 amino acids. The germline gives CDR1 MDHEN, CDR2 SYDVKM. V gave up 10 bases and J gave up 5 bases, with 11 bases separating them. The CDR3 DNA reads TGTGCCACTAGCTCATGGACCGGGGAGCTGTTTTTT. It specifies CATSSWTGELFF.

This clone was observed a few times. In nucleotides, the CDR3 is TGCGCCAGCAGCCAAGATAAGGTGTACCAAGAGACCCAGTACTTC. It translates to CASSQDKVYQETQYF. V is TRBV4-1 and J is TRBJ2-5; D is ambiguous. V was clipped by 0 bases and J by 0 bases, with 8 bases between them. This CDR3 region has 15 residues. Germline lookup yields CDR1 MGHRA and CDR2 YSYEKL.

The chain has TRBV10-3 and TRBJ2-5; D is tentatively TRBD1 or TRBD2 (5 bases each). The germline V gene encodes CDR1 ENHRY and CDR2 SYGVKD. This CDR3 contains 16 residues. V lost 3 bases, J lost 2 bases, and 16 bases lay in between. The CDR3 spells CAISDLGTRVQETQYF. The CDR3 DNA reads as TGTGCCATCAGTGATCTGGGGACCCGCGTGCAAGAGACCCAGTACTTC.

This clone was detected only a few times. This chain connects TRBV7-2 to TRBJ1-6; possibly TRBD1 for D (6 bases). Trimming removed 2 bases at V and 5 bases at J, with 13 bases between. The CDR3 runs 16 residues. Germline assignment: CDR1 SGHTA and CDR2 FQGNSA. CDR3 bases: TGTGCCAGCAGCTTATTCGGGCAGGGGAATAATTCACCCCTCCACTTT. This encodes CASSLFGQGNNSPLHF.